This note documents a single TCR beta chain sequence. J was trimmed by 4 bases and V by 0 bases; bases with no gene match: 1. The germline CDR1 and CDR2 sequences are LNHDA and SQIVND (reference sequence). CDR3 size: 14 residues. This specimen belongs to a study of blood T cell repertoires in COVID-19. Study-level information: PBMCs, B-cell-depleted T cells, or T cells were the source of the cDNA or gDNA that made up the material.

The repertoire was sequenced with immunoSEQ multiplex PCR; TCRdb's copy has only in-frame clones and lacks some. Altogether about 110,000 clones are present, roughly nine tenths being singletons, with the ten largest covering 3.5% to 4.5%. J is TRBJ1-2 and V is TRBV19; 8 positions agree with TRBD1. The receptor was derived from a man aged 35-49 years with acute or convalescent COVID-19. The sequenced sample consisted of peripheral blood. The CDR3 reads CASSIEGTGYGYTF. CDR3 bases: TGTGCCAGTAGTATAGAGGGGACAGGCTATGGCTACACCTTC.